This section outlines one T cell receptor (beta chain) sequence together with its context. Use of 60 Vbeta and 13 Jbeta primers characterized the PCR. Data came from immunoSEQ multiplex PCR; TCRdb stores just in-frame clones and leaves some out. The sample carries 69,000 or so clones, about 75% recorded once. This sample was taken from a study of cytomegalovirus exposure and HLA in healthy donors. The sequencing input was PBMCs. This clonotype was obtained from a man between 18 and 35 years old in good health and CMV-seronegative.

CDR3 loop: CASQGEGAGLYEQYF. CDR3 sequence (DNA): TGTGCCAGCCAAGGAGAGGGAGCGGGGCTGTACGAGCAGTACTTC. The gene calls are TRBV28 and TRBJ2-7; 7 nucleotides align to TRBD2. The V gene end was trimmed by 8 bases and the J gene end by 4 bases; junction bases not matched to a gene: 14. The CDR3 has 15 residues. Germline V lookup: CDR1 MDHEN, CDR2 SYDVKM.